This T cell receptor (beta chain) was obtained from a study of response to subunit inactivated influenza vaccine. Findings and limits, study-wide: A suggestion made by the authors is that each seasonal influenza vaccination recruits few new T cells.

TCRdb recomputed calls from the RT-PCR reads with MiXCR, one row per CDR3 protein. The sample has 500,000 or so distinct CDR3 sequences, about 17% seen once; the top ten hold about 3%. The CDR3 sequence is 13 residues long. V was trimmed by 8 bases and J by 6 bases, leaving 16 bases between them. Notes on this clonotype: Its specificity is not known.

The source is a man between 45 and 75 years old who received an inactivated influenza vaccine. The material was CD4+ T cells sorted from PBMCs, obtained roughly 24 months after vaccination. V gene TRBV12-3 or TRBV12-4 combines with J gene TRBJ1-1; no clear D. The CDR3 coding sequence is TGTGCCAGCCGCGAGCGGGGAATCGCTGAAGCTTTCTTT. Protein sequence: CASRERGIAEAFF.